The clone carrying this T cell receptor beta chain appeared a few times. The sample belongs to a study of OX40 agonist ivuxolimab in advanced cancers. J lost 9 bases, V lost 5 bases, and 6 bases had no gene match. Germline values: CDR1 SGHTA, CDR2 FQGNSA. This CDR3 has 13 amino acids. Autoimmune disease history or systemic immunosuppression barred patients. The table came from immunoSEQ multiplex PCR; TCRdb's copy has only in-frame clones and leaves some out. The top ten hold 1.5% to 2% of the sample, which has tens of thousands of clones, 79% seen once. This TCR came from an adult with an advanced solid tumor such as melanoma, head and neck, liver or kidney cancer. This chain links TRBV7-2 with TRBJ1-5; the match to TRBD1 covers 8 bases. Specimen: CD4+ or CD8+ T cells sorted from blood, collected in a trial of the OX40 agonist ivuxolimab. CDR3 DNA sequence: TGTGCCAGCAGCATAGGGACAGGAAGGCCCCAGCATTTT. It translates to CASSIGTGRPQHF.